The rows below give T cell receptor beta chains drawn from one sample of a study of TIL therapy for anti-PD-1-resistant metastatic lung cancer. The assay was immunoSEQ multiplex PCR, and TCRdb's table has in-frame clones only and misses some. The data contain 40,000 to 55,000 clones, 79% of them singletons. Specimen: blood, collected at baseline. These receptor sequences come from a woman aged 30 to 85 with non-small cell lung cancer. Both conserved end residues are part of each CDR3. A D gene is named only where the DNA matches it firmly. Clone size, where shown, is once, few, many, or a class for clones that have expanded.

CDR3 DNA,CDR3 protein,D gene,J gene,V gene,clone size
TGTGCCAGCAGTTTAGGGCAGACGCAAGGCTACACCTTC,CASSLGQTQGYTF,NA,TRBJ1-2,TRBV28,NA
TGTGCCAGCAGCTTAGACGGTACATCCACAGATACGCAGTATTTT,CASSLDGTSTDTQYF,NA,TRBJ2-3,TRBV7-2,NA
TGTGCCAGCAGCTTAGGTGCGACAGCTAACGGCGCTTTCTTT,CASSLGATANGAFF,NA,TRBJ1-1,TRBV13,NA
TGTGCCAGTACACAACAAGTGAACACTGAAGCTTTCTTT,CASTQQVNTEAFF,NA,TRBJ1-1,TRBV19,NA
TGTGCCAGCACAGGAGGGGGGGGTGGCACCATATATTTT,CASTGGGGGTIYF,NA,TRBJ1-3,TRBV6-6,NA
TGTGCCAGCAGCCGGACGGCCTCAGATACGCAGTATTTT,CASSRTASDTQYF,NA,TRBJ2-3,TRBV6-4,NA
TGCGCCAGCAGCTGGGTGTGGGACAGGGGAGGCAATGAGCAGTTCTTC,CASSWVWDRGGNEQFF,TRBD1,TRBJ2-1,TRBV5-1,NA
TGTGCCAGTAGTATGGGTTTAGCGATTAGCACAGATACGCAGTATTTT,CASSMGLAISTDTQYF,NA,TRBJ2-3,TRBV19,NA
TGCGCCAGCGGGACAGGGGAGAACACCTACGAGCAGTACTTC,CASGTGENTYEQYF,TRBD1,TRBJ2-7,TRBV5-1,NA
TGTGCCATCAGGGAGCGGGGGGACAGTGAGCAGTTCTTC,CAIRERGDSEQFF,TRBD2,TRBJ2-1,TRBV10-3,NA
TGCGCCAGCAGGCCCCGGGACTCCCCACAAGAGACCCAGTACTTC,CASRPRDSPQETQYF,NA,TRBJ2-5,TRBV5-1,NA
TGTGCCAGTAGTCAGGGGGTCGGAGAGACCCAGTACTTC,CASSQGVGETQYF,TRBD1,TRBJ2-5,TRBV19,NA
TGTGCCAGCAGTTTATCGACAGGGGGCGCGGTTGGCTACACCTTC,CASSLSTGGAVGYTF,TRBD1,TRBJ1-2,TRBV27,few
TGCGCCAGCAGCTTAGTCACCTACAATGAGCAGTTCTTC,CASSLVTYNEQFF,NA,TRBJ2-1,TRBV5-1,NA
TGTGCCAGCAGCGTAGCTAGCGGGAGGAACAATGAGCAGTTCTTC,CASSVASGRNNEQFF,TRBD2,TRBJ2-1,TRBV9,NA
TGCAGCGCTCACGGGACAGGCCACGATACTTACAATGAGCAGTTCTTC,CSAHGTGHDTYNEQFF,TRBD1,TRBJ2-1,TRBV29-1,NA
TGTGCCAGCAGCCAAGATAAAGGAGGGTACCTAAGAGGTTTAAATGAAAAACTGTTTTTT,CASSQDKGGYLRGLNEKLFF,NA,TRBJ1-4,TRBV4-2,NA
TGTGCCAGCTCACACGAAGGAAGCGGGGGCACCGGGGAGCTGTTTTTT,CASSHEGSGGTGELFF,TRBD2,TRBJ2-2,TRBV18,NA
TGTGCCAGCACGAAGGGCCGGGACTCTTCCACTGAAGCTTTCTTT,CASTKGRDSSTEAFF,NA,TRBJ1-1,TRBV6-5,NA
TGTGCCAGTAAACCGGGACTAGCGGGACCAAGTGAGCAGTTCTTC,CASKPGLAGPSEQFF,TRBD2,TRBJ2-1,TRBV19,NA
TGTGCCAGCAGCTCAGGTTTGGGGGGAGAGACCCAGTACTTC,CASSSGLGGETQYF,NA,TRBJ2-5,TRBV7-2,NA
TGTGCCAGCAGAGACCTCGGGGGTGGGGAAGGTGGCTACACCTTC,CASRDLGGGEGGYTF,NA,TRBJ1-2,TRBV7-2,NA
TGCGCCAGCGGGGAGCGCGGAACCGCGAACACCGGGGAGCTGTTTTTT,CASGERGTANTGELFF,NA,TRBJ2-2,TRBV5-1,NA
TGTGCCATCAGTGAGTCTAGTCTCTATACTGAAGCTTTCTTT,CAISESSLYTEAFF,NA,TRBJ1-1,TRBV10-3,few
TGTGCCAGCAGTTTCTCAGGGAATTCACCCCTCCACTTT,CASSFSGNSPLHF,NA,TRBJ1-6,TRBV28,NA
TGCGCCAGCAGTGGACAGGGGAACACTGAAGCTTTCTTT,CASSGQGNTEAFF,TRBD1,TRBJ1-1,TRBV10-2,few
TGTGCCAGTAGTATGGGGTTATTTCATTGGGGGGAGAACACCGGGGAGCTGTTTTTT,CASSMGLFHWGENTGELFF,NA,TRBJ2-2,TRBV19,NA
TGTGCCAGCAGCGCCGGGGACGGGAGGAACACCGGGGAGCTGTTTTTT,CASSAGDGRNTGELFF,NA,TRBJ2-2,TRBV9,NA
TGTGCCAGCAGCCAAGATGGACTAGCGGGGGGGCCTTGGACCGGGGAGCTGTTTTTT,CASSQDGLAGGPWTGELFF,TRBD2,TRBJ2-2,TRBV4-2,NA
TGTGCCTGGAGTGATAGGGCAGGCAATCAGCCCCAGCATTTT,CAWSDRAGNQPQHF,NA,TRBJ1-5,TRBV30,NA
TGCGCCAGCAGCCCGGGGCAGGGGGGCACTGAAGCTTTCTTT,CASSPGQGGTEAFF,TRBD1,TRBJ1-1,TRBV5-1,once
TGTGCCAGCAGCTTGACTTACACCGGGGAGCTGTTTTTT,CASSLTYTGELFF,NA,TRBJ2-2,TRBV28,NA
TGTGCCAGCAGTTTCCTAGCGGGAGTAGACAATGAGCAGTTCTTC,CASSFLAGVDNEQFF,TRBD2,TRBJ2-1,TRBV27,NA
TGTGCCAGCAGTTATTCCGACGGGGGATTTGACGAGCAGTACTTC,CASSYSDGGFDEQYF,NA,TRBJ2-7,TRBV6-5,NA
TGTGCCAGCAGCTACCAGCAGGGAACCGGGGAGCTGTTTTTT,CASSYQQGTGELFF,NA,TRBJ2-2,TRBV11-2,NA
TGTGCCACCAGCATGGTCCGCGGGGAAGGCTATGAGCAGTTCTTC,CATSMVRGEGYEQFF,NA,TRBJ2-1,TRBV15,NA
TGTGCCAGCAGCTTGGGTAGCGCTGTCTCCTACAATGAGCAGTTCTTC,CASSLGSAVSYNEQFF,NA,TRBJ2-1,TRBV5-4,NA
TGTGCCAGCATCTCGAGAGGGGGTGCTGGGGCCAACGTCCTGACTTTC,CASISRGGAGANVLTF,NA,TRBJ2-6,TRBV2,NA
TGTGCCATCAGTGGACAGCTGAACACTGAAGCTTTCTTT,CAISGQLNTEAFF,NA,TRBJ1-1,TRBV10-3,NA
TGTGCCAGCAGTTTGGCCCACTATGGCTACACCTTC,CASSLAHYGYTF,NA,TRBJ1-2,TRBV28,NA
TGTGCCAGCAGCACATCCCCTGACCGCAGCTCCTACGAGCAGTACTTC,CASSTSPDRSSYEQYF,NA,TRBJ2-7,TRBV7-9,NA
TGCAGCGTCCGACTAGCGGGAGGTGAGAATGAGCAGTTCTTC,CSVRLAGGENEQFF,TRBD2,TRBJ2-1,TRBV29-1,once